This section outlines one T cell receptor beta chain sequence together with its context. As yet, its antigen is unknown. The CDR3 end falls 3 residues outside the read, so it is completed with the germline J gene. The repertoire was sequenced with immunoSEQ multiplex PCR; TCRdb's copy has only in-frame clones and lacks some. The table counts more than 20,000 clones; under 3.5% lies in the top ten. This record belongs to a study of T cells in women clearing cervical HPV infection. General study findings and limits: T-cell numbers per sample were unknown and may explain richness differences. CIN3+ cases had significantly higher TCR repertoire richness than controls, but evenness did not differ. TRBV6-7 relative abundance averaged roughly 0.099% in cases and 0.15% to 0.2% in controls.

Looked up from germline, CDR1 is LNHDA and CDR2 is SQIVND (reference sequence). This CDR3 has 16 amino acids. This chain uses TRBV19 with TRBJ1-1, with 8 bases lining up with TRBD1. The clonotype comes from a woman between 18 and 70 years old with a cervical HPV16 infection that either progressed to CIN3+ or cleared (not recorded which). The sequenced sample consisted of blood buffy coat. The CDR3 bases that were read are TGTGCCAGTAGTGGACAGGGTGTGGAGATAAAAAACATT. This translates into CASSGQGVEIKNI. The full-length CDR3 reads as CASSGQGVEIKNIAFF.